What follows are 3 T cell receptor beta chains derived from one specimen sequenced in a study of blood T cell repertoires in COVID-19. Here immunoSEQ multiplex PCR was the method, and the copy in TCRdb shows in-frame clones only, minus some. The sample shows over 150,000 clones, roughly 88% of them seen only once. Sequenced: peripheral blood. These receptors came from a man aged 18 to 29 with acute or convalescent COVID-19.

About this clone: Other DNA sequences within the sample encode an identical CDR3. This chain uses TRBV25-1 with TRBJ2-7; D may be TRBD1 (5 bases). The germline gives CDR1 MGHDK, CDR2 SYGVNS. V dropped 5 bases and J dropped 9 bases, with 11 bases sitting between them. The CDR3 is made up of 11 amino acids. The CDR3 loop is CASSQQGRQYF. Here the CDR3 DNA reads TGTGCCAGCAGTCAGCAGGGAAGGCAGTACTTC.

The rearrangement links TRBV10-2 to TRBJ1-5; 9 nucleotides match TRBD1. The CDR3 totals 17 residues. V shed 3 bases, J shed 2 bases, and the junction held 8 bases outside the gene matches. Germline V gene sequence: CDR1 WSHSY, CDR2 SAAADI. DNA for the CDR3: TGCGCCAGCAGTGAAGAGACAGGGGGGGGTGGCAATCAGCCCCAGCATTTT. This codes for CASSEETGGGGNQPQHF.

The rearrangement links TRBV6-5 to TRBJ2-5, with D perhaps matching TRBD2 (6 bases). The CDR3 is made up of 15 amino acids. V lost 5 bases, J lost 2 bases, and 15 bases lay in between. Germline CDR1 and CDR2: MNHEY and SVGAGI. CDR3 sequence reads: CASSLSGTLQETQYF. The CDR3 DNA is TGTGCCAGCAGTCTCAGTGGGACTTTGCAAGAGACCCAGTACTTC.